One sample yielded the 19 T cell receptor beta chains listed below, sequenced in a study of blood T cell repertoires in COVID-19. Sequencing used immunoSEQ multiplex PCR; TCRdb keeps in-frame clones, though not all of them. Of about 260,000 clones detected, around 92% appear once; the ten largest clones hold around 2.6%. Input material: peripheral blood. These receptors were obtained from a person aged 18 to 35 with COVID-19, enrolled during active disease.

This clone was found once. This chain links TRBV19 with TRBJ2-7, with D possibly matching TRBD1 (5 bases). This CDR3 has 13 residues. V was clipped by 5 bases and J by 0 bases, with 8 bases between them. Germline CDR1 reads LNHDA; CDR2 reads SQIVND (reference sequence). This CDR3 reads CASSGASSYEQYF. The CDR3 DNA reads as TGTGCCAGTAGTGGGGCGAGCTCCTACGAGCAGTACTTC.

The rearrangement joins TRBV24-1 to TRBJ2-2; TRBD2 matches 7 bases. Germline V lookup: CDR1 KGHDR, CDR2 SFDVKD. V lost 7 bases, J lost 13 bases, and 8 bases stayed unmatched. This CDR3 spans 12 amino acids. The CDR3 loop reads CATRGGRDWLFF. The CDR3 coding sequence is TGTGCCACCAGGGGGGGGAGGGATTGGCTGTTTTTT.

The chain is built from TRBV6-5 and TRBJ1-1; D is undetermined. The length of the CDR3 is 14 residues. CDR1 and CDR2 (germline): MNHEY, SVGAGI. V lost 2 bases to trimming and J lost 3 bases, with 10 bases between them. The DNA of the CDR3 is TGTGCCAGCAGTTACGGGCCCGCCGACACTGAAGCTTTCTTT. Its translation: CASSYGPADTEAFF.

The J gene is TRBJ2-6, the V gene TRBV29-1, with D tentatively TRBD2 (5 bases). With 6 bases removed from V and 1 base from J, the gap between germline ends came to 7 bases. Germline-derived CDR1 and CDR2 are SQVTM and ANQGSEA. This CDR3 is built from 13 residues. The CDR3 DNA reads TGCAGCGTGGGAGTTTCTGGGGCCAACGTCCTGACTTTC. The encoded protein is CSVGVSGANVLTF.

V gene TRBV6-5 combines with J gene TRBJ2-7; the match to TRBD1 covers 9 bases. CDR1 is MNHEY, CDR2 SVGAGI, per germline. The CDR3 contains 13 residues. V lost 8 bases to trimming and J lost 4 bases; unmatched junction nucleotides: 6. The CDR3 nucleotides are TGTGCCAGCGGCACAGGGGGCATGTACGAGCAGTACTTC. Its protein is CASGTGGMYEQYF.

The chain combines TRBV10-2 with TRBJ1-5; D call uncertain. Germline assignment: CDR1 WSHSY and CDR2 SAAADI. The length of the CDR3 is 13 residues. The V end lost 3 bases, the J end lost 6 bases, and 9 bases lay between the germline ends. The chain's CDR3 is CASSDSRSQPQHF. As DNA, the CDR3 is TGCGCCAGCAGTGACTCTCGGAGTCAGCCCCAGCATTTT.

The CDR3 DNA follows: TGTGCCAGCAGCGGAGTCAGCGTTCCTTTCGAGCAGTACTTC. Residues: CASSGVSVPFEQYF. The J gene is TRBJ2-7, the V gene TRBV7-9; D unclear. V dropped 5 bases and J dropped 6 bases, with 17 bases sitting between them. CDR3 length: 14 residues. Germline CDR1 is SEHNR and CDR2 is FQNEAQ (reference sequence).

The CDR3 region is CASSSEGGTEAFF. CDR3 bases: TGTGCCAGCAGCTCCGAAGGGGGCACTGAAGCTTTCTTT. The chain employs TRBV7-9 and TRBJ1-1; weak D call: TRBD1 (6 bases). Germline assignment: CDR1 SEHNR and CDR2 FQNEAQ (reference sequence). The CDR3 is 13 residues long. The germline V and J ends were trimmed by 4 bases and 4 bases, with 10 bases remaining between them.

This clone was picked up one time. The chain joins TRBV29-1 to TRBJ1-5; D unclear. The CDR3 runs 14 residues. Trimming took off 3 bases at V and 0 bases at J, with 9 bases between the two ends. Per germline, CDR1 SQVTM and CDR2 ANQGSEA. CDR3 loop: CSVEYSISNQPQHF. The CDR3 bases are TGCAGCGTTGAGTACAGCATTAGCAATCAGCCCCAGCATTTT.

This clone has just a few counts. The chain is built from TRBV10-3 and TRBJ1-5; 10 nucleotides match TRBD1. Unmatched junction bases numbered 6, after V lost 3 bases and J lost 4 bases. CDR3 length: 16 residues. Germline CDR1 ENHRY, CDR2 SYGVKD. The CDR3 DNA reads TGTGCCATCAGTGATTTGGACAGGGGGATGAATCAGCCCCAGCATTTT. Translating it yields CAISDLDRGMNQPQHF.

This clone was counted ten times or more. V and J are TRBV5-4 and TRBJ1-1, with TRBD1 as a possible D gene (6 bases). Germline CDR1 is SGHNT and CDR2 is YYREEE (reference sequence). Trimming took 4 bases from V and 1 from J, leaving 11 bases between them. The CDR3 consists of 14 residues. The CDR3 sequence is CASSTAGENTEAFF. In nucleotides, the CDR3 is TGTGCCAGCAGCACCGCAGGGGAGAACACTGAAGCTTTCTTT.

This clone has just a few counts. The V gene is TRBV5-5, the J gene TRBJ2-3; D remains unclear. Germline lookup yields CDR1 SGHKS and CDR2 YYEKEE (reference sequence). The CDR3 length is 15 residues. Between the trimmed V and J ends, which lost 4 bases and 3 bases, there was a span of 15 bases. The CDR3 spells CASSHTPTITDTQYF. The CDR3 DNA is TGTGCCAGCAGCCACACGCCCACTATTACAGATACGCAGTATTTT.

This rearrangement joins TRBV25-1 to TRBJ2-2; TRBD1 might be the D (6 bases). The V end lost 8 bases, the J end lost 6 bases, and 10 bases lay between the germline ends. Germline V gene data show CDR1 as MGHDK and CDR2 as SYGVNS. The CDR3 sequence is 12 residues long. CDR3 sequence (DNA): TGTGCCAGCTCAGGGGCGTCCGGGGAGCTGTTTTTT. Protein: CASSGASGELFF.

This chain joins TRBV28 and TRBJ1-2, with 10 bases fitting TRBD1. From germline, CDR1 is MDHEN and CDR2 SYDVKM. This CDR3 is built from 14 residues. Unmatched junction bases numbered 6, after V lost 3 bases and J lost 8 bases. In DNA form, the CDR3 reads TGTGCCAGCAGTTTCCCTGACAGGGGGCTGGGCTACACCTTC. Translation gives CASSFPDRGLGYTF.

The CDR3 bases are TGTGCCAGCGGTCACCAAGGGTATACAGGGGCCTACGAGCAGTACTTC. It translates to CASGHQGYTGAYEQYF. The rearrangement joins TRBV5-8 to TRBJ2-7, with TRBD1 identical over 7 bases. The ends lost 7 bases at V and 2 bases at J; junction bases unmatched: 15. The CDR3 is 16 residues long. CDR1 is SGHTS and CDR2 is YDEGEE in the germline V gene.

This clone was counted a single time. The chain couples TRBV5-1 to TRBJ2-3; the D is unclear. The CDR3 is 12 amino acids. V lost 4 bases and J 6 bases, leaving 9 bases between the germline ends. From germline, CDR1 is SGHRS and CDR2 YFSETQ. As DNA, the CDR3 is TGCGCCAGCAGCGCGGTCATGGATACGCAGTATTTT. Protein sequence: CASSAVMDTQYF.

The rearrangement joins TRBV19 to TRBJ2-3, with 12 nucleotides matching TRBD2. The germline CDR1 and CDR2 sequences are LNHDA and SQIVND (reference sequence). Germline trimming cut 3 bases from V and 5 bases from J; bases unmatched to any gene: 6. The CDR3 consists of 16 residues. CDR3 in amino acids: CASSIRLAGAVDTQYF. CDR3 bases: TGTGCCAGTAGTATTCGACTAGCGGGAGCGGTAGATACGCAGTATTTT.

This clone has a single count. The rearrangement uses TRBV4-2 and TRBJ1-2, with 8 nucleotides matching TRBD1. Germline-derived CDR1 and CDR2 are LGHNA and YNFKEQ. The ends lost 0 bases at V and 4 bases at J; junction bases unmatched: 7. The CDR3 length is 16 residues. CDR3 DNA sequence: TGTGCCAGCAGCCAAGATAGGACAGGGATTCTCTATGGCTACACCTTC. Translation gives CASSQDRTGILYGYTF.

This sequence joins TRBV30 and TRBJ1-2; 9 bases agree with TRBD1. V gave up 4 bases and J gave up 4 bases; unmatched junction bases: 7. Germline V gene lookup returns CDR1 GTSNPN and CDR2 SVGIG (reference sequence). The length of the CDR3 is 14 residues. The CDR3 sequence: CAWNPGTGTYGYTF. CDR3 sequence (DNA): TGTGCCTGGAACCCAGGGACAGGGACCTATGGCTACACCTTC.